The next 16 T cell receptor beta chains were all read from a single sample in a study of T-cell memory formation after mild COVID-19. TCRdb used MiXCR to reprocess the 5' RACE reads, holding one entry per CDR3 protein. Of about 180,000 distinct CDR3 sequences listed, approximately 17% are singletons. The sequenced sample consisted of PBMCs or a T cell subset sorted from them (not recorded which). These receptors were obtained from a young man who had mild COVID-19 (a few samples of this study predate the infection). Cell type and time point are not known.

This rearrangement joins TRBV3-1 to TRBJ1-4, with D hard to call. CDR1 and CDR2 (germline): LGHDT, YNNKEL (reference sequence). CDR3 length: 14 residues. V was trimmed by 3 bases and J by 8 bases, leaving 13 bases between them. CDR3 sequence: CASSQIWAGEKLFF. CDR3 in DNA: TGTGCCAGCAGCCAGATTTGGGCGGGAGAAAAACTGTTTTTT.

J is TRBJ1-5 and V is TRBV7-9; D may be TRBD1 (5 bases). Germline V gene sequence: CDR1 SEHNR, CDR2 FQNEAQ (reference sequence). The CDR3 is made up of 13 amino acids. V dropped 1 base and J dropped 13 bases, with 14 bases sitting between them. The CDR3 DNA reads TGTGCCAGCAGCTTAGATGGGAGGGGATCTCAGCATTTT. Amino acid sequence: CASSLDGRGSQHF.

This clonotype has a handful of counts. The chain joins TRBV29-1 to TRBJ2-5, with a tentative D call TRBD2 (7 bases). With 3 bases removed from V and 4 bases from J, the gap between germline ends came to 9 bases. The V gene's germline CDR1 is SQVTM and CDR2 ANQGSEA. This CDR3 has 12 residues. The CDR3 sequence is CSVERGGETQYF. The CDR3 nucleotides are TGCAGCGTTGAGAGGGGGGGAGAGACCCAGTACTTC.

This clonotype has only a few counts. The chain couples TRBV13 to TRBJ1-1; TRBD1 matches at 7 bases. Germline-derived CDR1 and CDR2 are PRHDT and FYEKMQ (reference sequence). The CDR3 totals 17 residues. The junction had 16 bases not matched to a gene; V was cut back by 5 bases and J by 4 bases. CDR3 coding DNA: TGTGCCAGCAGCCCAGGGGGAGGAAGTAGCGGTGGCACTGAAGCTTTCTTT. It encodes CASSPGGGSSGGTEAFF.

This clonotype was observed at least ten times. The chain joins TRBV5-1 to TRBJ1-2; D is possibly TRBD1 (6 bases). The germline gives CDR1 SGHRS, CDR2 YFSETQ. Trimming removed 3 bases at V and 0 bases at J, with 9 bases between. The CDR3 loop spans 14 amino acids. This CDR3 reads CASSSGAANYGYTF. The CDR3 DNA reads TGCGCCAGCAGCTCGGGGGCAGCTAACTATGGCTACACCTTC.

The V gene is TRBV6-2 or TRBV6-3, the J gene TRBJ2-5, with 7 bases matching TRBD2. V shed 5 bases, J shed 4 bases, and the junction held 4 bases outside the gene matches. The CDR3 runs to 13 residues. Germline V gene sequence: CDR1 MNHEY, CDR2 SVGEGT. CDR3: CASSTWGGETQYF. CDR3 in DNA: TGTGCCAGCAGTACCTGGGGGGGAGAGACCCAGTACTTC.

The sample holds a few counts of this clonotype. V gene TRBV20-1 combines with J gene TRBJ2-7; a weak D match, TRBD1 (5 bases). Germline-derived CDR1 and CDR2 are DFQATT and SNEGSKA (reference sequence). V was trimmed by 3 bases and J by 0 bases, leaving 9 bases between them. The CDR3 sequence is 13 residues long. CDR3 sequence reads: CSARDMGSYEQYF. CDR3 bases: TGCAGTGCTAGGGACATGGGCTCCTACGAGCAGTACTTC.

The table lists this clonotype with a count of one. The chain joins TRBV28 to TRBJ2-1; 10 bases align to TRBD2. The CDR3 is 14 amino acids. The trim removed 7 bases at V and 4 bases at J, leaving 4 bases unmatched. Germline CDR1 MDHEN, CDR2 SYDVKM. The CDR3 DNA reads TGTGCCAGCAAGCGGGGGGGCAGATACAATGAGCAGTTCTTC. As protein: CASKRGGRYNEQFF.

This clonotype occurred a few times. CDR3 sequence: CATSNGGARETQYF. As DNA, the CDR3 is TGTGCCACCAGCAACGGGGGGGCCAGGGAGACCCAGTACTTC. The chain combines TRBV15 with TRBJ2-5, with 8 bases lining up with TRBD2. This CDR3 spans 14 amino acids. Looked up from germline, CDR1 is LNHNV and CDR2 is YYDKDF (reference sequence). Trimming took 4 bases from V and 5 from J; bases not matched to a gene: 6.

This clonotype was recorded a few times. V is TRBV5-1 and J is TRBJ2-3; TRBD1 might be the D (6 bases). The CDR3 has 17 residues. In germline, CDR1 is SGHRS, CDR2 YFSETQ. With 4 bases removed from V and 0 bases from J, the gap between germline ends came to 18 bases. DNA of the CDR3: TGCGCCAGCAGCGTGGAAGGGGGATTTTGGAGCACAGATACGCAGTATTTT. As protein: CASSVEGGFWSTDTQYF. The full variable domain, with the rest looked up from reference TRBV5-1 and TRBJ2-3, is KAGVTQTPRYLIKTRGQQVTLSCSPISGHRSVSWYQQTPGQGLQFLFEYFSETQRNKGNFPGRFSGRQFSNSRSEMNVSTLELGDSALYLCASSVEGGFWSTDTQYFGPGTRLTVL.

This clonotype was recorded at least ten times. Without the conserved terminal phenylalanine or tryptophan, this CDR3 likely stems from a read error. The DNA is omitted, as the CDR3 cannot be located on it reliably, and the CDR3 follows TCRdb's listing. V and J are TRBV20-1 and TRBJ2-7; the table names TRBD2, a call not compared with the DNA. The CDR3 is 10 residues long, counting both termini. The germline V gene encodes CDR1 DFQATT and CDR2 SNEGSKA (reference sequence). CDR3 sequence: CSARVGGGTL.

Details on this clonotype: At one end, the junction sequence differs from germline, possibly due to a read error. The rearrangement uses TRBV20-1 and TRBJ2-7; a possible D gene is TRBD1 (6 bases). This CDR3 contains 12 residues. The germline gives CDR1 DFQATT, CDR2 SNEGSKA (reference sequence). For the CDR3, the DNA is TGCAGTGCTAGCGACGACAGGCAGACGCCCCTCTTC. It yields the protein CSASDDRQTPLF.

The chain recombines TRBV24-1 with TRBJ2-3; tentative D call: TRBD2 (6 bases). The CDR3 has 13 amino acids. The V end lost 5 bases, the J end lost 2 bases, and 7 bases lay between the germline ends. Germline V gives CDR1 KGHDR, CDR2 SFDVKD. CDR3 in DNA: TGTGCCACCAGTGGCGGGACCACAGATACGCAGTATTTT. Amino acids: CATSGGTTDTQYF.

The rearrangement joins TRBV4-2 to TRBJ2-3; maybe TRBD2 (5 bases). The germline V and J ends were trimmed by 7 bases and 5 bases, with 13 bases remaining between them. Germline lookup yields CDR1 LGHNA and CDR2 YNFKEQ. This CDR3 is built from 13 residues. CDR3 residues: CASTSGDKDTQYF. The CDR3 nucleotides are TGTGCCAGCACGTCCGGGGATAAAGATACGCAGTATTTT.

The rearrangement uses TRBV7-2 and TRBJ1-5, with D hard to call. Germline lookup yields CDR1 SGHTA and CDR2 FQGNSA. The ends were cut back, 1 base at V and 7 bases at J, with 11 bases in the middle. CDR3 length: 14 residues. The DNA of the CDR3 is TGTGCCAGCAGCTTAGGGACGACGCCCCAGCCCCAGCATTTT. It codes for CASSLGTTPQPQHF.

CDR3 sequence: CASDRGNEKLFF. CDR3 sequence (DNA): TGTGCCAGCGACCGGGGTAATGAAAAACTGTTTTTT. The rearrangement joins TRBV6-2 or TRBV6-3 to TRBJ1-4; D not resolved. Looked up from germline, CDR1 is MNHEY and CDR2 is SVGEGT. Trimming shortened V by 8 bases and J by 4 bases, and 8 bases separated the two germline ends. The CDR3 contains 12 residues.